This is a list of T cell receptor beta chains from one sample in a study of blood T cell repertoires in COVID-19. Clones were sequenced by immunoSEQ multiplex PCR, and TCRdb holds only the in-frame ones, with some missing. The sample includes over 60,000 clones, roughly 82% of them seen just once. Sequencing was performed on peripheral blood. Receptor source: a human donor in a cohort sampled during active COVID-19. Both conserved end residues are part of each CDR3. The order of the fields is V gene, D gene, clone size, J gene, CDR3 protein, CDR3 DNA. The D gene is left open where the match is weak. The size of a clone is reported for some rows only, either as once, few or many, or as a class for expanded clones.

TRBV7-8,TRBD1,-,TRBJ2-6,CASSSTGAGANVLTF,TGTGCCAGCAGCTCCACAGGGGCTGGGGCCAACGTCCTGACTTTC
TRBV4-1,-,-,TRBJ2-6,CASSLFGRVSGANVLTF,TGCGCCAGCAGCCTCTTCGGTCGGGTCTCTGGGGCCAACGTCCTGACTTTC
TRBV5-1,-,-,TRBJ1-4,CASSSTGPNEKLFF,TGCGCCAGCAGCTCTACAGGACCGAATGAAAAACTGTTTTTT
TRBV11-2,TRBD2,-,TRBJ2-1,CASSPQAGTYNEQFF,TGTGCCAGCAGCCCCCAAGCGGGAACCTACAATGAGCAGTTCTTC
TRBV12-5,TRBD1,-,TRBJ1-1,CASGTGVQRAFF,TGTGCTAGTGGGACAGGGGTTCAGAGGGCTTTCTTT
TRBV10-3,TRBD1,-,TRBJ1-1,CAIRGGTANTEAFF,TGTGCCATCCGGGGTGGGACAGCGAACACTGAAGCTTTCTTT
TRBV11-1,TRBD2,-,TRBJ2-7,CASSLAASGNEQYF,TGTGCCAGCAGCTTAGCGGCTAGCGGGAACGAGCAGTACTTC
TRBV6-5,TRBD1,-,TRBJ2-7,CASGGQAYEQYF,TGTGCCAGCGGGGGACAGGCCTACGAGCAGTACTTC
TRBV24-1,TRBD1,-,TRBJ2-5,CATSDSRQGWGETQYF,TGTGCCACCAGTGATTCCCGACAGGGGTGGGGAGAGACCCAGTACTTC
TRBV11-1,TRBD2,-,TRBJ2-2,CASTASGRTGELFF,TGTGCCAGCACCGCTAGCGGGCGCACCGGGGAGCTGTTTTTT
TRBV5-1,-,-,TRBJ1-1,CASSRSGQNTEAFF,TGCGCCAGCAGTCGTTCCGGACAGAACACTGAAGCTTTCTTT
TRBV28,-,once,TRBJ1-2,CASGRGGAGYGYTF,TGTGCCAGCGGGAGGGGGGGAGCCGGCTATGGCTACACCTTC
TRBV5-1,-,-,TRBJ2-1,CASSLPAGLVNEQFF,TGCGCCAGCAGCTTGCCGGCAGGATTGGTGAATGAGCAGTTCTTC
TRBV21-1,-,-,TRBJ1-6,CASSKDYRGLGSYNSPLHF,TGTGCCAGCAGCAAAGATTATAGGGGATTGGGCTCCTATAATTCACCCCTCCACTTT
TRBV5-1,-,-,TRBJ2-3,CASSLAPTGSTDTQYF,TGCGCCAGCAGCTTGGCCCCCACCGGGAGCACAGATACGCAGTATTTT